The present T cell receptor (beta chain) was sequenced within a study of T cells in women clearing cervical HPV infection. This CDR3 is 14 amino acids long. Looked up from germline, CDR1 is SGHTA and CDR2 is FQGTGA. Trimming took 4 bases from V and 4 from J; bases not matched to a gene: 3. Sequenced by immunoSEQ multiplex PCR; TCRdb stores in-frame clones only, minus some. The sample's table shows roughly 49,000 clones. Concerning this clone: The CDR3 extends 3 residues past the end of the read, so its final part is completed from the germline J gene.

This chain links TRBV7-3 with TRBJ2-2; 7 bases are a match to TRBD1. Sequences were obtained from blood buffy coat. This receptor was obtained from a woman aged 18-69 years with a cervical HPV16 infection that either progressed to CIN3+ or cleared (not recorded which). The CDR3 region is CASSSTGTTGELFF. The CDR3 bases that were read are TGTGCCAGCAGCTCGACAGGGACCACCGGGGAG. The full variable domain, its missing parts supplied by reference TRBV7-3 and TRBJ2-2, is GAGVSQTPSNKVTEKGKYVELRCDPISGHTALYWYRQSLGQGPEFLIYFQGTGAADDSGLPNDRFFAVRPEGSVSTLKIQRTERGDSAVYLCASSSTGTTGELFFGEGSRLTVL.